Listed below are T cell receptor beta chains from one sample, sequenced in a study of cytomegalovirus exposure and HLA in healthy donors. Generated by immunoSEQ multiplex PCR, the TCRdb table keeps only in-frame clones and is missing some. The data hold about 120,000 clones, with roughly two thirds observed a single time. Sequencing was performed on PBMCs. The receptor set was obtained from a young man in good health and CMV-seropositive. CDR3s include the opening cysteine and the closing phenylalanine or tryptophan. A D gene is named only where the DNA matches it firmly. Expanded clones get a size class; other rows say once, few or many, or leave the size out.

cdr3_aa | cdr3_nt | d_call | j_call | v_call | clone_size
CSVAGGGNQPQHF | TGCAGCGTGGCAGGGGGCGGGAATCAGCCCCAGCATTTT | TRBD1 | TRBJ1-5 | TRBV29-1 | few
CATHPGQGVTDTQYF | TGTGCCACGCACCCGGGACAGGGGGTTACAGATACGCAGTATTTT | TRBD1 | TRBJ2-3 | TRBV6-5 | NA
CASSYQGELSEQYF | TGTGCCAGCAGCTACCAGGGGGAATTAAGCGAGCAGTACTTC | TRBD1 | TRBJ2-7 | TRBV13 | NA
CASSYQGGGQYF | TGTGCCAGCAGTTACCAAGGCGGGGGGCAGTACTTC | TRBD2 | TRBJ2-7 | TRBV6-5 | NA
CASSLGHHYAGQGREAFF | TGTGCCAGCAGCTTAGGACACCATTATGCCGGACAGGGACGTGAAGCTTTCTTT | TRBD1 | TRBJ1-1 | TRBV11-2 | NA
CASTLRTGGHTGELFF | TGTGCCAGCACCTTACGGACAGGGGGGCACACCGGGGAGCTGTTTTTT | TRBD1 | TRBJ2-2 | TRBV28 | NA
CASSLGRSGGHTEAFF | TGTGCCAGCAGCTTAGGGCGGTCAGGGGGCCATACTGAAGCTTTCTTT | TRBD1 | TRBJ1-1 | TRBV11-1 | NA
CSVSTTSDPTGELFF | TGCAGCGTCTCTACGACTAGCGACCCAACCGGGGAGCTGTTTTTT | TRBD2 | TRBJ2-2 | TRBV29-1 | NA
CASSLATGVISYEQYF | TGCGCCAGCAGCTTGGCCACAGGGGTTATCTCCTACGAGCAGTACTTC | TRBD1 | TRBJ2-7 | TRBV5-1 | NA
CASSESSGRSYEQYF | TGTGCCAGCAGCGAATCTAGCGGGAGAAGCTACGAGCAGTACTTC | TRBD2 | TRBJ2-7 | TRBV7-3 | NA
CASSSNSGVLRGEQYF | TGTGCCAGCAGCTCCAATTCAGGAGTCTTAAGGGGGGAGCAGTACTTC | NA | TRBJ2-7 | TRBV11-2 | NA
CASSLVRGLLNTEAFF | TGCGCCAGCAGCTTGGTCAGGGGACTACTGAACACTGAAGCTTTCTTT | NA | TRBJ1-1 | TRBV5-1 | NA
CASSTGTGKAGELFF | TGTGCCAGCAGCACCGGGACAGGGAAGGCCGGGGAGCTGTTTTTT | TRBD1 | TRBJ2-2 | TRBV9 | NA
CASSVEEGPNWGGAEAFF | TGTGCCAGCAGCGTAGAGGAGGGGCCGAACTGGGGGGGGGCTGAAGCTTTCTTT | NA | TRBJ1-1 | TRBV9 | NA
CASSRGPGTGVGTEAFF | TGTGCCAGCAGCCGCGGTCCCGGGACAGGGGTCGGCACTGAAGCTTTCTTT | TRBD1 | TRBJ1-1 | TRBV7-3 | NA
CASSLITSAGTDTQYF | TGTGCCAGCAGTTTAATTACTAGCGCCGGTACAGATACGCAGTATTTT | TRBD2 | TRBJ2-3 | TRBV28 | NA
CASSLSGTSGYNEQFF | TGTGCCAGCAGTTTATCAGGGACTAGCGGATACAATGAGCAGTTCTTC | TRBD2 | TRBJ2-1 | TRBV27 | NA
CASSLLHRAGAGELFF | TGTGCCAGCAGTTTATTGCACAGGGCAGGAGCCGGGGAGCTGTTTTTT | NA | TRBJ2-2 | TRBV28 | NA
CASSLTANTGELFF | TGTGCCAGCAGTTTGACAGCGAACACCGGGGAGCTGTTTTTT | NA | TRBJ2-2 | TRBV6-5 | NA
CASSGGGRNNEQFF | TGCGCCAGCAGCGGGGGGGGACGTAACAATGAGCAGTTCTTC | TRBD2 | TRBJ2-1 | TRBV5-1 | few
CASSLGDRGTYNEQFF | TGCGCCAGCAGCCTGGGGGACAGGGGAACCTACAATGAGCAGTTCTTC | TRBD1 | TRBJ2-1 | TRBV5-1 | NA
CASGRPGESTEAFF | TGTGCCAGCGGCCGACCGGGGGAATCCACTGAAGCTTTCTTT | NA | TRBJ1-1 | TRBV27 | NA
CASSQDPGTGVGTNEKLFF | TGTGCCAGCAGCCAAGATCCCGGGACAGGGGTTGGAACTAATGAAAAACTGTTTTTT | TRBD1 | TRBJ1-4 | TRBV4-2 | NA
CASGLVEGVGNYGYTF | TGTGCTAGTGGTTTGGTAGAAGGGGTTGGTAACTATGGCTACACCTTC | NA | TRBJ1-2 | TRBV12-5 | NA
CASSKEAGTGPLALNNEQFF | TGTGCCAGCAGCAAAGAGGCCGGGACAGGGCCCCTCGCCCTAAACAATGAGCAGTTCTTC | NA | TRBJ2-1 | TRBV21-1 | NA
CASSQDVGQRNQPQHF | TGTGCCAGCAGCCAAGATGTCGGACAGCGCAATCAGCCCCAGCATTTT | NA | TRBJ1-5 | TRBV4-2 | NA
CASSTVLAGSDEQYF | TGTGCCAGCAGCACCGTCCTAGCGGGATCCGACGAGCAGTACTTC | NA | TRBJ2-7 | TRBV21-1 | NA
CASSTLDRDDGELFF | TGTGCCAGCAGTACGCTAGACAGGGATGACGGGGAGCTGTTTTTT | TRBD1 | TRBJ2-2 | TRBV28 | NA
CASSPPRVSINEQFF | TGTGCCAGCAGTCCCCCCCGGGTGTCCATCAATGAGCAGTTCTTC | NA | TRBJ2-1 | TRBV28 | NA
CASSAVRGTDTQYF | TGTGCCAGCAGTGCGGTCAGGGGTACAGATACGCAGTATTTT | NA | TRBJ2-3 | TRBV2 | NA
CATSRDTYSNQPQHF | TGTGCCACCAGCAGAGACACATATAGCAATCAGCCCCAGCATTTT | NA | TRBJ1-5 | TRBV15 | NA
CAIGGGDNEKLFF | TGTGCCATCGGTGGCGGGGATAATGAAAAACTGTTTTTT | NA | TRBJ1-4 | TRBV10-3 | few
CAISEFRGRNNEQFF | TGTGCCATCAGTGAGTTTCGGGGTAGAAACAATGAGCAGTTCTTC | NA | TRBJ2-1 | TRBV10-3 | NA
CASSLVWWESTGELFF | TGTGCCAGCAGCTTGGTTTGGTGGGAGTCCACCGGGGAGCTGTTTTTT | NA | TRBJ2-2 | TRBV11-2 | NA